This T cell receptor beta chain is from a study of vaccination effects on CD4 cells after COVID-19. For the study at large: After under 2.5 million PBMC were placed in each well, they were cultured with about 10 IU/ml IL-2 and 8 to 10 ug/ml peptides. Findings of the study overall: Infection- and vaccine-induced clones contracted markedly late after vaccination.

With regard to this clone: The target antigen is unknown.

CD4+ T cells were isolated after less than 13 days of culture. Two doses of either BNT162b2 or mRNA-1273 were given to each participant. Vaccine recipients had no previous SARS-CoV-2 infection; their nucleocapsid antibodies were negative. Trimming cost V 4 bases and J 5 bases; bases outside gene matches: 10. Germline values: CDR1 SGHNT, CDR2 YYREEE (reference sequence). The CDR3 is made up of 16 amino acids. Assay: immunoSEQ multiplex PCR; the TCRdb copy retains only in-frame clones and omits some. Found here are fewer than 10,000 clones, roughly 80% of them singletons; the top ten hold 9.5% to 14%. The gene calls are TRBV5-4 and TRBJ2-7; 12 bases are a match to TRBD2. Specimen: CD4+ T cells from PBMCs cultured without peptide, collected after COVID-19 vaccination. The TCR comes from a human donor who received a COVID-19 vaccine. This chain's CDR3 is CASSPTSGSDLHEQYF. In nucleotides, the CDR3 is TGTGCCAGCAGCCCGACTAGCGGGAGTGACCTTCACGAGCAGTACTTC.